Shown below are 3 T cell receptor beta chains from a single sample sequenced in a study of tumor-infiltrating lymphocytes in primary liver carcinoma. Co-extracting RNA and DNA was done with roughly 18-32 mg of unsorted bulk tissue as input. A primer in the constant region served to generate TCR beta cDNA from about 480 ng of total RNA. Libraries for TCR beta were built through three nested multiplex PCR rounds, which together made up a slightly modified ARM-PCR procedure. With TRBV1-TRBV30 forward primers and a C-beta reverse primer, the first two PCR rounds were run for approximately 10 cycles each. TCRdb independently ran MiXCR on the multiplex PCR reads; one entry per CDR3 protein. In the table there are over 95,000 distinct CDR3 sequences, approximately 68% of which are singletons. Material for sequencing was liver tumor tissue from sampling region 5. Subset in this sample: tumor region T5, tumor centre. These receptors all stem from an older woman with primary liver carcinoma and hepatitis B virus infection.

This chain joins TRBV2 and TRBJ2-1; 12 bases align to TRBD2. V was clipped by 6 bases and J by 4 bases; unmatched bases: 7. Germline CDR1 is SNHLY and CDR2 is FYNNEI. The CDR3 is made up of 16 amino acids. CDR3: CASRETSGSSYNEQFF. In DNA form, the CDR3 reads TGTGCCAGCAGGGAGACTAGCGGGAGCTCATACAATGAGCAGTTCTTC.

The chain links TRBV11-2 to TRBJ1-2; 7 positions agree with TRBD1. CDR1 is SGHAT, CDR2 FQNNGV, per germline. CDR3 length: 15 amino acids. J gave up 4 bases and V 1 base, and 6 bases lay outside the gene matches. CDR3 DNA sequence: TGTGCCAGCAGCTTAGCCGGACAGGCTTGCTATGGCTACACCTTC. Amino acids: CASSLAGQACYGYTF.

Of note for this clonotype: No conserved phenylalanine or tryptophan ends this CDR3, so it is likely a read error. The rearrangement joins TRBV11-2 to TRBJ2-1; maybe TRBD1 (6 bases). This CDR3 is 16 amino acids long. Germline V gives CDR1 SGHAT, CDR2 FQNNGV. CDR3 region: CASSLVTGNSYNEQFS. CDR3 sequence (DNA): TGTGCAAGCAGCTTAGTAACAGGGAACTCCTACAATGAGCAGTTCTCC.